This T cell receptor beta chain was identified during a study of T cells after yellow fever vaccination. In the study overall: With SMART-Seq v4 Ultra Low Input, the fractions containing low cell numbers were prepared. Study-wide points: On re-exposure, the response was weaker but peaked faster, at day 5 versus 15. At approximately 96% for CD4 and approximately 89% for CD8, most primary-vaccination clones showed up again after the booster.

Germline lookup yields CDR1 DFQATT and CDR2 SNEGSKA (reference sequence). The CDR3 is 12 residues long. Trimming stripped 1 base from V and 5 bases from J, with 5 bases between. They built TCR cDNA with 5'RACE template switching, a step that put in a universal primer site and UMIs. MiXCR, run by TCRdb on the 5' RACE reads, gives a single entry per CDR3 protein. The table records around 550,000 distinct CDR3 sequences, about 19% of them present only once. With respect to this clonotype: Its antigen remains unknown.

The V call is TRBV20-1, the J call TRBJ2-2; D is undetermined. This clonotype was sampled from a man younger than 45 who received the YFV17D yellow fever vaccine. The source was PBMCs, collected 15 days after the yellow fever booster vaccination. This CDR3 reads CSARVFTGELFF. DNA of the CDR3: TGCAGTGCTAGAGTATTTACCGGGGAGCTGTTTTTT.